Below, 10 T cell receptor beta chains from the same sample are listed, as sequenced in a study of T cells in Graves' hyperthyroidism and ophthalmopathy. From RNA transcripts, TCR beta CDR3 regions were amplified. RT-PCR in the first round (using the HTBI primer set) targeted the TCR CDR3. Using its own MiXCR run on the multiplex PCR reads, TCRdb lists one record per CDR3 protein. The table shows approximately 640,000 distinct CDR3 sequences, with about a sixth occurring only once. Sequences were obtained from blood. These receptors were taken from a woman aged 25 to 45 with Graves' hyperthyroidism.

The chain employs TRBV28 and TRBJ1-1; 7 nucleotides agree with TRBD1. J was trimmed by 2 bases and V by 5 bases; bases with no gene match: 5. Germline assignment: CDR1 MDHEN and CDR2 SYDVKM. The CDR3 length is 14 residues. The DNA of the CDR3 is TGTGCCAGCAGTGGCTACAGGGGAAACACTGAAGCTTTCTTT. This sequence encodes CASSGYRGNTEAFF.

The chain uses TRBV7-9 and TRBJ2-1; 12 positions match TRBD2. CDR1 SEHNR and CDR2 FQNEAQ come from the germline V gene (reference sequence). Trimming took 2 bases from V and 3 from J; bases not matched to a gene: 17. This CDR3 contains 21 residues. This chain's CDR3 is CASSLFPSPSGRAWGYNEQFF. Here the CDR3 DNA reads TGTGCCAGCAGCTTATTCCCCTCGCCTAGCGGGAGGGCCTGGGGCTACAATGAGCAGTTCTTC.

As DNA, the CDR3 is TGCAGTGCTATACAGGGGGCGCGGGGCTCCTATAATTCACCCCTCCACTTT. Protein sequence: CSAIQGARGSYNSPLHF. The chain employs TRBV20-1 and TRBJ1-6; 9 bases are a match to TRBD1. This CDR3 spans 17 amino acids. V shed 4 bases, J shed 0 bases, and the junction held 7 bases outside the gene matches. Germline loops: CDR1 DFQATT, CDR2 SNEGSKA (reference sequence).

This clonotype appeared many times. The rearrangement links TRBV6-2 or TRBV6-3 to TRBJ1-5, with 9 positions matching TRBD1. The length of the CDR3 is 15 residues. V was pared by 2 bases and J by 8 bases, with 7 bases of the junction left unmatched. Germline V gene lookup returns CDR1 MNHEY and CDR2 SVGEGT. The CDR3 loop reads CASSYRDRAMEPQHF. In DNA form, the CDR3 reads TGTGCCAGCAGTTACCGGGACAGGGCTATGGAGCCCCAGCATTTT.

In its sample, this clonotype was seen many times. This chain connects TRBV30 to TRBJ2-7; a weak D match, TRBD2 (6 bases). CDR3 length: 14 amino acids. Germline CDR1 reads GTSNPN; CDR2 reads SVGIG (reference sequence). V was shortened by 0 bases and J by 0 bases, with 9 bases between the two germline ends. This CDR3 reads CAWSVRLDSYEQYF. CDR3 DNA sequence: TGTGCCTGGAGTGTCAGACTAGACTCCTACGAGCAGTACTTC. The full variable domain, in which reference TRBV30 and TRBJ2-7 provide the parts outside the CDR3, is SQTIHQWPATLVQPVGSPLSLECTVEGTSNPNLYWYRQAAGRGLQLLFYSVGIGQISSEVPQNLSASRPQDRQFILSSKKLLLSDSGFYLCAWSVRLDSYEQYFGPGTRLTVT.

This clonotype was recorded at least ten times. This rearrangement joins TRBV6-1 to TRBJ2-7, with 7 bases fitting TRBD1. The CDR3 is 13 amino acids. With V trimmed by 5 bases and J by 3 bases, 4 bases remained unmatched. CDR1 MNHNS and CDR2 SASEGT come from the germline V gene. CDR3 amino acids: CASSLDRDYEQYF. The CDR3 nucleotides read TGTGCCAGCAGTCTTGACAGGGACTACGAGCAGTACTTC.

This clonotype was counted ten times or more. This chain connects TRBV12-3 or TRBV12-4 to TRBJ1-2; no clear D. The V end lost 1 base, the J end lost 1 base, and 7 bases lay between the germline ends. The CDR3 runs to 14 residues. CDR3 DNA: TGTGCCAGCAGTTTAGGCAGAATTAACTATGGCTACACCTTC. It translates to CASSLGRINYGYTF.

CDR3 coding DNA: TGTGCCTTAAAAGGAGGAGGGGGGTACACTGAAGCTTTCTTT. Translating it yields CALKGGGGYTEAFF. The chain is built from TRBV7-9 and TRBJ1-1, with a possible D match to TRBD1 (6 bases). CDR1 and CDR2 from the germline V gene are SEHNR and FQNEAQ (reference sequence). The CDR3 consists of 14 residues. V lost 11 bases and J 3 bases, leaving 19 bases between the germline ends.

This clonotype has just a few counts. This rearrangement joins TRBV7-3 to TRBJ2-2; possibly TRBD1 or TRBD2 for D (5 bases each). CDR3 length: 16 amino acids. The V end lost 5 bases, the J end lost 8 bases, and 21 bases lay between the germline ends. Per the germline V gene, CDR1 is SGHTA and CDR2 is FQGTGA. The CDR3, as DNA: TGTGCCAGCAGCCCCATCCCAGGGAGTGGGTCGGGGGAGCTGTTTTTT. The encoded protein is CASSPIPGSGSGELFF.

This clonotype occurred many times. CDR3 in DNA: TGTGCCAGCAGCCCCCAGGCGGGGGGCGGAGGCTACACCTTC. Translation: CASSPQAGGGGYTF. The rearrangement joins TRBV7-9 to TRBJ1-2; possibly TRBD1 for D (6 bases). The CDR3 covers 14 residues. Trimming took off 5 bases at V and 8 bases at J, with 18 bases between the two ends. Germline values: CDR1 SEHNR, CDR2 FQNEAQ (reference sequence).